The rows below give T cell receptor beta chains drawn from one sample of a study of blood T cell repertoires in COVID-19. The assay was immunoSEQ multiplex PCR, and TCRdb's table has in-frame clones only and misses some. The sample consists of under 300,000 clones, more than 75% of them appearing once. Specimen: peripheral blood. The receptors were sampled from an elderly man with acute or convalescent COVID-19. The CDR3 runs from the conserved cysteine through the conserved F or W. The order of the fields is D gene, V gene, J gene, CDR3 protein. The D gene is left open where the match is weak.

TRBD2	TRBV7-2	TRBJ2-1	CASSLDGARRGMGFF
NA	TRBV12-3/TRBV12-4	TRBJ1-1	CASRTLPNTEAFF
TRBD2	TRBV7-8	TRBJ2-1	CASSLRGPGTSGSDEQFF
TRBD2	TRBV4-2	TRBJ2-2	CASSQSASGGGNTGELFF
NA	TRBV28	TRBJ1-3	CASSRRGGRNTIYF
NA	TRBV20-1	TRBJ2-3	CSASGGNTQYF
NA	TRBV3-1/TRBV3-2	TRBJ2-1	CASSQDVVSYNEQFF
NA	TRBV18	TRBJ1-1	CASSPPGTPEAFF
TRBD1	TRBV18	TRBJ2-7	CASSPLDRGFYEQYF
TRBD2	TRBV6-2/TRBV6-3	TRBJ2-3	CASSTNLLAGFTDTQYF
NA	TRBV20-1	TRBJ2-3	CSASKRQRSTDTQYF
NA	TRBV4-2	TRBJ2-7	CASSQDPGAEQYF
NA	TRBV4-2	TRBJ1-6	CASSQAGDNSPLHF
TRBD1	TRBV3-1/TRBV3-2	TRBJ2-7	CASSRPGTGYEQYF
TRBD1	TRBV5-5	TRBJ1-3	CASSTSGGTGNTIYF
NA	TRBV28	TRBJ1-4	CASSHLDSTSTNEKLFF
NA	TRBV5-6	TRBJ2-1	CASSPRVVGVNEQFF
NA	TRBV11-1	TRBJ2-3	CASSLQAGGLGTQYF
NA	TRBV6-1	TRBJ1-3	CASSEIGVSGNTIYF
NA	TRBV9	TRBJ2-2	CASSVSANTGELFF
NA	TRBV2	TRBJ1-5	CASSGGSLSNQPQHF
NA	TRBV29-1	TRBJ1-2	CSVGKGDYGYTF
NA	TRBV6-5	TRBJ1-5	CASSGAAGNQPQHF
NA	TRBV4-3	TRBJ2-2	CASSHEGGGTGELFF
TRBD2	TRBV7-6	TRBJ2-2	CASSLGTSGMTGELFF
NA	TRBV5-1	TRBJ2-7	CASSFGREGYEQYF
NA	TRBV10-3	TRBJ1-1	CAISESTGMNTEAFF
TRBD1	TRBV28	TRBJ2-4	CASSPPGQGVDIQYF